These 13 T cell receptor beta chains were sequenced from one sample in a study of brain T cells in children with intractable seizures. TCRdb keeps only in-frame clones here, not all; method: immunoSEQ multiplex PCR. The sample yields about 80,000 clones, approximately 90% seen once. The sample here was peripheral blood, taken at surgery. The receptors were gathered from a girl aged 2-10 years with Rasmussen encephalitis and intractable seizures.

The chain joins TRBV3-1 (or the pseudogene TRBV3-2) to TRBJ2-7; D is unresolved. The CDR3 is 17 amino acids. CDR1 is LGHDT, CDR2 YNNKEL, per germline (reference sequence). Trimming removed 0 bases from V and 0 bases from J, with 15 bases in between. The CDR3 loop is CASSQDGTALYSYEQYF. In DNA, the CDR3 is TGTGCCAGCAGCCAAGATGGAACAGCCTTATACTCCTACGAGCAGTACTTC.

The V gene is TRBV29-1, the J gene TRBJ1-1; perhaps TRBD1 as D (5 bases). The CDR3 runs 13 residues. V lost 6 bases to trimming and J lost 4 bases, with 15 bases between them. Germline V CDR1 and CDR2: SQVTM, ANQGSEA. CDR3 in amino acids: CSVSMAQGTEAFF. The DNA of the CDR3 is TGCAGCGTGTCAATGGCTCAGGGCACTGAAGCTTTCTTT.

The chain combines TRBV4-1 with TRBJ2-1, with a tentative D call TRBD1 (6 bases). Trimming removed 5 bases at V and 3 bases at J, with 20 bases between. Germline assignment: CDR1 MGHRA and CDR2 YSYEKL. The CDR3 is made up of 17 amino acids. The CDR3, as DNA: TGCGCCAGCAGCTCTTTACTCGGGACATCTCTCTACAATGAGCAGTTCTTC. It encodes CASSSLLGTSLYNEQFF.

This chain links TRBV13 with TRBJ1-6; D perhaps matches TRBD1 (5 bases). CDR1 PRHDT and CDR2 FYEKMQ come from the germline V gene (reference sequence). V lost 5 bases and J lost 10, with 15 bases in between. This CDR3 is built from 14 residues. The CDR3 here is CASSKEGVGSPLHF. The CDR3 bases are TGTGCCAGCAGCAAAGAAGGGGTGGGATCACCCCTCCACTTT.

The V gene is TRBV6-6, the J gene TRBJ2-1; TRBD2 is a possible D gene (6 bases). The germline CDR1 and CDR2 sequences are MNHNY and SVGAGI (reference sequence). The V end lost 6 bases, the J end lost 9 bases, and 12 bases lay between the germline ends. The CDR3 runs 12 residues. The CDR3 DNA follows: TGTGCCAGCAGCCTTGGAGCGGGTGAGCAGTTCTTC. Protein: CASSLGAGEQFF.

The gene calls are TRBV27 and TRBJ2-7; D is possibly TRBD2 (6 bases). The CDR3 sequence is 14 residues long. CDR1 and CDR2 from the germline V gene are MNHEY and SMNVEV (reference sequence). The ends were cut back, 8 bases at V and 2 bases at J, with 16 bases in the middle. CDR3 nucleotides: TGTGCCAGCGGAACGGGGTTAGCGGCCTACGAGCAGTACTTC. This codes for CASGTGLAAYEQYF.

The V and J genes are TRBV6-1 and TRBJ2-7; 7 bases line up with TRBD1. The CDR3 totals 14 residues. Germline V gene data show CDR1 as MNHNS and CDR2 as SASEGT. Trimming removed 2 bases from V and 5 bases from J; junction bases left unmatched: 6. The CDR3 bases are TGTGCCAGCAGTGAAAAGAACAGGGGCCACGAGCAGTACTTC. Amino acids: CASSEKNRGHEQYF.

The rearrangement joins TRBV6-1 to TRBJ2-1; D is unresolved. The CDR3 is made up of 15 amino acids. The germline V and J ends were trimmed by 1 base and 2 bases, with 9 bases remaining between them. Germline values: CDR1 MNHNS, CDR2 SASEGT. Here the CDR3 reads CASSEGPAAYNEQFF. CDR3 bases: TGTGCCAGCAGTGAAGGACCGGCGGCCTACAATGAGCAGTTCTTC.

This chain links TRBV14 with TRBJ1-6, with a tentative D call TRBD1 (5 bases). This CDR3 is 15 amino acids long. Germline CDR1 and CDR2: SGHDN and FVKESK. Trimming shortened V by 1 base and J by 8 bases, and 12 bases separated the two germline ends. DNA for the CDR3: TGTGCCAGCAGCCAAGGTCCCGAGGGGTATTCACCCCTCCACTTT. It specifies CASSQGPEGYSPLHF.

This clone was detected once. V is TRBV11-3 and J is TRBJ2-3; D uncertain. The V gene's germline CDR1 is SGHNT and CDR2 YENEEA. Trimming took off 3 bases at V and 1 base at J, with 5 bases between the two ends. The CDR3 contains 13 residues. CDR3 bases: TGTGCCAGCAGCTTTCGCGGCACAGATACGCAGTATTTT. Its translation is CASSFRGTDTQYF.

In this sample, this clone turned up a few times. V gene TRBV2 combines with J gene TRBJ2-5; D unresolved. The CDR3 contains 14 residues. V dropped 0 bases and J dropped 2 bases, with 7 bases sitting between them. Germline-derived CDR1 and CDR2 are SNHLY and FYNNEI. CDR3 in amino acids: CASSEAPDQETQYF. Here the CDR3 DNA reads TGTGCCAGCAGTGAAGCGCCAGATCAAGAGACCCAGTACTTC.

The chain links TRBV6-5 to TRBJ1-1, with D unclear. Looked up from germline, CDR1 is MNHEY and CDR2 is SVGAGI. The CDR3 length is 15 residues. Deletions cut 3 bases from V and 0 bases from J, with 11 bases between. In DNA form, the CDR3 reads TGTGCCAGCAGTTATTACGGTTCAATGAACACTGAAGCTTTCTTT. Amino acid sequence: CASSYYGSMNTEAFF.

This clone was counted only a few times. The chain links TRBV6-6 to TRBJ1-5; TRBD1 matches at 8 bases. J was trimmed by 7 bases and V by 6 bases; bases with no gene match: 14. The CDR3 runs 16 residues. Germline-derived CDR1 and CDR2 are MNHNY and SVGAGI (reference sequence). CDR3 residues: CASSHLRTGSMQPQHF. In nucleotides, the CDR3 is TGTGCCAGCAGCCACCTCCGGACAGGGAGTATGCAGCCCCAGCATTTT.